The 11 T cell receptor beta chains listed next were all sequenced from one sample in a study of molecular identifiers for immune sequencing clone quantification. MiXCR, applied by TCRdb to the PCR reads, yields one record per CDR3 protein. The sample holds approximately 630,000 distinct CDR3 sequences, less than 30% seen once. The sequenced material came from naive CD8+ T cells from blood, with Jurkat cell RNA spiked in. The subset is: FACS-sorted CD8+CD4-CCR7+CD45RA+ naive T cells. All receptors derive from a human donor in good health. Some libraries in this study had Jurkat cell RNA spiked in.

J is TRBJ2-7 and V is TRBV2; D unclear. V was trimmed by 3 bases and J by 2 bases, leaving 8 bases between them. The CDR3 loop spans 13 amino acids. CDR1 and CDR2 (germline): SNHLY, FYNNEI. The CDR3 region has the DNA TGTGCCAGCAGTGATGCGAAGACCTACGAGCAGTACTTC. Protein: CASSDAKTYEQYF.

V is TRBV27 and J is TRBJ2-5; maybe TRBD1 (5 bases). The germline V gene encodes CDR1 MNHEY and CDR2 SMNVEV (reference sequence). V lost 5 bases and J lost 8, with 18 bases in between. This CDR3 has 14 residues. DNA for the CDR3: TGTGCCAGCAGTCCCGCCGGGCCAGGGATAACCCAGTACTTC. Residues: CASSPAGPGITQYF.

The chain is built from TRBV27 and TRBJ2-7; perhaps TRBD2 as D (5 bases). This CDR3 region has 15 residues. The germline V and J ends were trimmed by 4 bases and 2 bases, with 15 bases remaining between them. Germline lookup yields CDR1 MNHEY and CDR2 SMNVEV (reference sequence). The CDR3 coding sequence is TGTGCCAGCAGTTACGCCCCAGGAGGCACCTACGAGCAGTACTTC. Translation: CASSYAPGGTYEQYF.

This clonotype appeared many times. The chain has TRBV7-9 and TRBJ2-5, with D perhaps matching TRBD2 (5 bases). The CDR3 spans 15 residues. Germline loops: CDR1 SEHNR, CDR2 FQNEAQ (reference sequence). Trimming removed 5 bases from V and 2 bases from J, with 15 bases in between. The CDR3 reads CASSARLGRQETQYF. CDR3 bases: TGTGCCAGCAGCGCCCGCCTGGGGAGACAAGAGACCCAGTACTTC.

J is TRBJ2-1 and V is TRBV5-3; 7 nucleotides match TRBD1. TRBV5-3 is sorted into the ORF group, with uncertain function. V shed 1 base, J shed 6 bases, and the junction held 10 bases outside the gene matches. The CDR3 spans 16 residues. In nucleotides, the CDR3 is TGTGCCAGAAGCTTGATTCGTGAGGGGGCGTTCAATGAGCAGTTCTTC. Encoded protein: CARSLIREGAFNEQFF.

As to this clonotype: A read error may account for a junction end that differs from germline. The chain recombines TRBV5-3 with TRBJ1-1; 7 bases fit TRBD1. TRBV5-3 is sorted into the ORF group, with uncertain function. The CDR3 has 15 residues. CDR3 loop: CASSSGQEHNTEAFF. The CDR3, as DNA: TGTGCCAGCAGCTCCGGACAGGAGCATAACACTGAAGCTTTCTTT.

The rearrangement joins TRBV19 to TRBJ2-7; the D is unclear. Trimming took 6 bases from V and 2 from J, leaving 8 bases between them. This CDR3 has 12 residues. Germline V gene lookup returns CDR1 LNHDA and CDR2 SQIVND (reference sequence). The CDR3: CASRSGAYEQYF. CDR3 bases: TGTGCCAGTAGATCGGGCGCCTACGAGCAGTACTTC.

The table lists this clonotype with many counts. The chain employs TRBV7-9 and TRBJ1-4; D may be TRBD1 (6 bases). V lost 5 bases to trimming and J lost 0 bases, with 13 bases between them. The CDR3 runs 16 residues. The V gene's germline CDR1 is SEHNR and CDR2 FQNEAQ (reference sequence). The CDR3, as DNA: TGTGCCAGCAGCGATGGACAGAGGGCAACTAATGAAAAACTGTTTTTT. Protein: CASSDGQRATNEKLFF. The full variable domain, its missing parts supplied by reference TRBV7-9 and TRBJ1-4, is DTGVSQNPRHKITKRGQNVTFRCDPISEHNRLYWYRQTLGQGPEFLTYFQNEAQLEKSRLLSDRFSAERPKGSFSTLEIQRTEQGDSAMYLCASSDGQRATNEKLFFGSGTQLSVL.

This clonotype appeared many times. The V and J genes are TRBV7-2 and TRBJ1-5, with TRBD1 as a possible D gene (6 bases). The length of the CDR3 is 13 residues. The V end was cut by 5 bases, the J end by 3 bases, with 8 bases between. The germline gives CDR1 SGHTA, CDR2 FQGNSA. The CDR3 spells CASSQGYNQPQHF. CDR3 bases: TGTGCCAGCAGCCAGGGGTACAATCAGCCCCAGCATTTT.

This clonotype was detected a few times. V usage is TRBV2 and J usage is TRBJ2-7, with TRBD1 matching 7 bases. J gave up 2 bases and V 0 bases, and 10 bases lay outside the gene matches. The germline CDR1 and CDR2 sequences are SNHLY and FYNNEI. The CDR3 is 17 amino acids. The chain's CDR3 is CASSEALLRDRTYEQYF. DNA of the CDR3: TGTGCCAGCAGTGAAGCGCTTCTCAGGGACAGAACCTACGAGCAGTACTTC.

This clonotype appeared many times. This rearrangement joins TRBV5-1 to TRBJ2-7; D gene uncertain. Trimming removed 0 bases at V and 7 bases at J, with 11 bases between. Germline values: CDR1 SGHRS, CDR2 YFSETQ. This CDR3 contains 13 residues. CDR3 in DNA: TGCGCCAGCAGCTTGGGCCCGGCGTCGGAGCAGTACTTC. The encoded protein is CASSLGPASEQYF.